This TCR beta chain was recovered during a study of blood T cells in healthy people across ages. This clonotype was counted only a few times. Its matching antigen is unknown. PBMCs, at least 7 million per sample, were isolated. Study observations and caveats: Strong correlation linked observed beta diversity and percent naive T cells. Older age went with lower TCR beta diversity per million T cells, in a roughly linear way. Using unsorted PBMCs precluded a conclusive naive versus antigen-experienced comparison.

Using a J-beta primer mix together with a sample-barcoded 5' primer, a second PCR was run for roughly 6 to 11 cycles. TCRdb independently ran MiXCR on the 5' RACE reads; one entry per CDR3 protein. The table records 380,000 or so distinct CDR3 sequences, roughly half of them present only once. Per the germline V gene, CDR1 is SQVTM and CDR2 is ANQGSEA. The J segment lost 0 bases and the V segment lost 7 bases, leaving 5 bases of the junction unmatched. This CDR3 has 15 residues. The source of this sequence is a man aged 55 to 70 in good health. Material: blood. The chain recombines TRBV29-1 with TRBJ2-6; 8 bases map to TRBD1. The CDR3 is CSGVDRDSGANVLTF. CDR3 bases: TGCAGCGGGGTGGACAGGGACTCTGGGGCCAACGTCCTGACTTTC.